A selection of T cell receptor beta chains follows, all from one sample in a study of T cell responses to AZD1222 COVID-19 vaccine. Clones were read by immunoSEQ multiplex PCR, and TCRdb kept only the in-frame ones, dropping some. Of around 150,000 clones in the sample, around 90% were seen once. This specimen consisted of peripheral blood, obtained on day 0 of AZD1222 vaccination. These receptor sequences come from an adult in good health. The CDR3 runs from the conserved cysteine through the conserved F or W. D genes are given only for firm matches. The size entry is marked missing in some rows and otherwise reads once, few, many or a size class.

len: 15
abundance: .
d_gene: .
j_gene: TRBJ1-1
v_gene: TRBV30
CDR3nt: TGTGCCTGGAGTGTAGGGACAAGTTCTTACACTGAAGCTTTCTTT
CDR3aa: CAWSVGTSSYTEAFF

len: 18
abundance: .
d_gene: .
j_gene: TRBJ2-2
v_gene: TRBV19
CDR3nt: TGTGCCAGTAGTGACGGGGGCACTTCACTCCTGAACACCGGGGAGCTGTTTTTT
CDR3aa: CASSDGGTSLLNTGELFF

len: 16
abundance: .
d_gene: TRBD2
j_gene: TRBJ2-1
v_gene: TRBV4-2
CDR3nt: TGTGCCAGCAGCCGGCAGACTAGCGGAGACTACAATGAGCAGTTCTTC
CDR3aa: CASSRQTSGDYNEQFF

len: 15
abundance: .
d_gene: .
j_gene: TRBJ2-1
v_gene: TRBV14
CDR3nt: TGTGCCAGCAGCCGAGGCAGGGGTCTTTACAATGAGCAGTTCTTC
CDR3aa: CASSRGRGLYNEQFF

len: 17
abundance: .
d_gene: .
j_gene: TRBJ2-1
v_gene: TRBV19
CDR3nt: TGTGCCAGTAGTTCCCGCCCGGGGAGCAGATCCTTTTTGGAGCAGTTCTTC
CDR3aa: CASSSRPGSRSFLEQFF

len: 15
abundance: .
d_gene: .
j_gene: TRBJ1-1
v_gene: TRBV11-2
CDR3nt: TGTGCCAGCAGCTTATGGGCATCGCGGCCTACTGAAGCTTTCTTT
CDR3aa: CASSLWASRPTEAFF

len: 14
abundance: .
d_gene: .
j_gene: TRBJ1-1
v_gene: TRBV27
CDR3nt: TGTGCCAGCAGCCACAGGGTCCCCTTTGTTGAAGCTTTCTTT
CDR3aa: CASSHRVPFVEAFF

len: 11
abundance: .
d_gene: .
j_gene: TRBJ2-5
v_gene: TRBV10-2
CDR3nt: TGCGCCAGCCTATTTGGAGAGACCCAGTACTTC
CDR3aa: CASLFGETQYF

len: 15
abundance: once
d_gene: TRBD1
j_gene: TRBJ1-6
v_gene: TRBV18
CDR3nt: TGTGCCAGCTCACCAGTGACAGGGGGTCCGACCCCCCTCCACTTT
CDR3aa: CASSPVTGGPTPLHF

len: 13
abundance: .
d_gene: TRBD1
j_gene: TRBJ1-2
v_gene: TRBV19
CDR3nt: TGTGCCACCCAGGACAGGGGGCTATACGGCTACACCTTC
CDR3aa: CATQDRGLYGYTF

len: 20
abundance: .
d_gene: TRBD1
j_gene: TRBJ1-2
v_gene: TRBV28
CDR3nt: TGTGCCAGCAGTTTGCCGGGACAGGGGGCGGAGTTCGCCCCATTGGGAGGCTACACCTTC
CDR3aa: CASSLPGQGAEFAPLGGYTF

len: 14
abundance: once
d_gene: .
j_gene: TRBJ1-5
v_gene: TRBV3-1/TRBV3-2
CDR3nt: TGTGCCAGCAGCCAGGTACCGAGCAATCAGCCCCAGCATTTT
CDR3aa: CASSQVPSNQPQHF

len: 15
abundance: .
d_gene: TRBD2
j_gene: TRBJ2-1
v_gene: TRBV5-1
CDR3nt: TGCGCCACCCAAACAACTAGCGGGAGGAGCAATGAGCAGTTCTTC
CDR3aa: CATQTTSGRSNEQFF

len: 16
abundance: .
d_gene: TRBD1
j_gene: TRBJ1-3
v_gene: TRBV18
CDR3nt: TGTGCCAGCTCACCTGGGACAGGAGCCTCTGGAAACACCATATATTTT
CDR3aa: CASSPGTGASGNTIYF

len: 12
abundance: .
d_gene: .
j_gene: TRBJ1-5
v_gene: TRBV18
CDR3nt: TGTGCCAGCTCACGCCCCAATCAGCCCCAGCATTTT
CDR3aa: CASSRPNQPQHF

len: 15
abundance: .
d_gene: TRBD1
j_gene: TRBJ1-5
v_gene: TRBV30
CDR3nt: TGTGCCTGGAGTGCCGGGACAGGGGGCGAGGAGCCCCAGCATTTT
CDR3aa: CAWSAGTGGEEPQHF

len: 17
abundance: .
d_gene: .
j_gene: TRBJ2-1
v_gene: TRBV3-1/TRBV3-2
CDR3nt: TGTGCCAGCAGCCAAGTTTGGGGGCAGGGAGGTCCGAATGAGCAGTTCTTC
CDR3aa: CASSQVWGQGGPNEQFF

len: 18
abundance: .
d_gene: TRBD1
j_gene: TRBJ2-1
v_gene: TRBV15
CDR3nt: TGTGCCACCAGCGATACAGACGGGACAGCATTCCTGAGGGGTGAGCAGTTCTTC
CDR3aa: CATSDTDGTAFLRGEQFF

len: 15
abundance: .
d_gene: .
j_gene: TRBJ1-1
v_gene: TRBV3-1/TRBV3-2
CDR3nt: TGTGCCAGCAGCCAAGAAGGGGTACGGGGCGCCGAAGCTTTCTTT
CDR3aa: CASSQEGVRGAEAFF

len: 13
abundance: .
d_gene: .
j_gene: TRBJ2-3
v_gene: TRBV18
CDR3nt: TGTGCCAGCTCACCACCGGTTGTAGATACGCAGTATTTT
CDR3aa: CASSPPVVDTQYF

len: 13
abundance: .
d_gene: .
j_gene: TRBJ2-2
v_gene: TRBV13
CDR3nt: TGTGCCAGCAGCTTGGAGTTGGCCGGGGAGCTGTTTTTT
CDR3aa: CASSLELAGELFF

len: 13
abundance: few
d_gene: .
j_gene: TRBJ1-1
v_gene: TRBV2
CDR3nt: TGTGCCAGCAGCCTCTCGGTCAGGGGTGAAGCTTTCTTT
CDR3aa: CASSLSVRGEAFF

len: 15
abundance: .
d_gene: TRBD1
j_gene: TRBJ1-1
v_gene: TRBV18
CDR3nt: TGTGCCAGCTCACCCTTCACAGGGGGCGGCACTGAAGCTTTCTTT
CDR3aa: CASSPFTGGGTEAFF

len: 14
abundance: .
d_gene: TRBD1
j_gene: TRBJ1-1
v_gene: TRBV2
CDR3nt: TGTGCCAGCAGTCCGACAGGGGCGGACACTGAAGCTTTCTTT
CDR3aa: CASSPTGADTEAFF

len: 15
abundance: .
d_gene: .
j_gene: TRBJ1-1
v_gene: TRBV5-1
CDR3nt: TGCGCCAGCAGCCTGCACAGGGATGTGAACACTGAAGCTTTCTTT
CDR3aa: CASSLHRDVNTEAFF

len: 12
abundance: .
d_gene: .
j_gene: TRBJ2-7
v_gene: TRBV19
CDR3nt: TGTGCCAGTAGTACCCGCTCCTACGAGCAGTACTTC
CDR3aa: CASSTRSYEQYF

len: 17
abundance: .
d_gene: .
j_gene: TRBJ1-1
v_gene: TRBV5-1
CDR3nt: TGCGCCAGCAGCTTGGCCGAAGGGTCTAACAGATACACTGAAGCTTTCTTT
CDR3aa: CASSLAEGSNRYTEAFF

len: 13
abundance: .
d_gene: .
j_gene: TRBJ1-2
v_gene: TRBV28
CDR3nt: TGTGCCAGCAGTTTAGGTCGCGTCTATGGCTACACCTTC
CDR3aa: CASSLGRVYGYTF

len: 14
abundance: .
d_gene: .
j_gene: TRBJ2-6
v_gene: TRBV9
CDR3nt: TGTGCCAGCACCCGAACCTCTGGGGCCAACGTCCTGACTTTC
CDR3aa: CASTRTSGANVLTF

len: 13
abundance: .
d_gene: TRBD1
j_gene: TRBJ1-1
v_gene: TRBV6-5
CDR3nt: TGTGCCAGCAACAGGGGTTCGGACACTGAAGCTTTCTTT
CDR3aa: CASNRGSDTEAFF

len: 12
abundance: .
d_gene: TRBD1
j_gene: TRBJ1-2
v_gene: TRBV2
CDR3nt: TGTGCCGGATCGACAGGGGGATATGGCTACACCTTC
CDR3aa: CAGSTGGYGYTF

len: 14
abundance: once
d_gene: .
j_gene: TRBJ2-3
v_gene: TRBV11-2
CDR3nt: TGTGCCAGCAGCTTGGGCCTCTCCACAGATACGCAGTATTTT
CDR3aa: CASSLGLSTDTQYF

len: 14
abundance: .
d_gene: .
j_gene: TRBJ2-7
v_gene: TRBV11-3
CDR3nt: TGTGCCAGCAGCTTAGGGGGGACTGGCTACGAGCAGTACTTC
CDR3aa: CASSLGGTGYEQYF

len: 14
abundance: .
d_gene: TRBD1
j_gene: TRBJ1-3
v_gene: TRBV19
CDR3nt: TGTGCCAGTACCCCGGACAGGGTTGGAAACACCATATATTTT
CDR3aa: CASTPDRVGNTIYF

len: 16
abundance: .
d_gene: TRBD2
j_gene: TRBJ2-3
v_gene: TRBV3-1/TRBV3-2
CDR3nt: TGTGCCAGCAGCCCTGAGCGGGGGGCTAGCACAGATACGCAGTATTTT
CDR3aa: CASSPERGASTDTQYF

len: 14
abundance: .
d_gene: TRBD1
j_gene: TRBJ1-3
v_gene: TRBV11-3
CDR3nt: TGTGCCAGCAGCTCGGGACAGGGAGGCAACACCATATATTTT
CDR3aa: CASSSGQGGNTIYF

len: 15
abundance: .
d_gene: TRBD1
j_gene: TRBJ2-3
v_gene: TRBV5-5
CDR3nt: TGTGCCAGCAGCGCCGGGACAGGGAGCACAGATACGCAGTATTTT
CDR3aa: CASSAGTGSTDTQYF

len: 19
abundance: once
d_gene: TRBD2
j_gene: TRBJ2-5
v_gene: TRBV3-1/TRBV3-2
CDR3nt: TGTGCCAGCAGCCAAGCCCAGATCGTGACGGGAGGGCCCCAAGAGACCCAGTACTTC
CDR3aa: CASSQAQIVTGGPQETQYF

len: 16
abundance: .
d_gene: TRBD2
j_gene: TRBJ2-2
v_gene: TRBV27
CDR3nt: TGTGCCAGCAGTTTTGTCTTGTCTAGCGGGACCGGGGAGCTGTTTTTT
CDR3aa: CASSFVLSSGTGELFF

len: 12
abundance: few
d_gene: .
j_gene: TRBJ1-2
v_gene: TRBV4-1
CDR3nt: TGCGCCAGCAGCCAAAGCGGGAAGGGCTACACCTTC
CDR3aa: CASSQSGKGYTF

len: 13
abundance: .
d_gene: TRBD1
j_gene: TRBJ2-1
v_gene: TRBV7-3
CDR3nt: TGTGCCAGCAGCGGGACAGTCTACAATGAGCAGTTCTTC
CDR3aa: CASSGTVYNEQFF

len: 18
abundance: .
d_gene: .
j_gene: TRBJ1-6
v_gene: TRBV9
CDR3nt: TGTGCCAGCAGCGTAGCCGATGTAAGGGGTGGGAATAATTCACCCCTCCACTTT
CDR3aa: CASSVADVRGGNNSPLHF

len: 12
abundance: .
d_gene: TRBD2
j_gene: TRBJ2-7
v_gene: TRBV19
CDR3nt: TGTGCCAGTAGTCCCCGGGGGGGCGAGCAGTACTTC
CDR3aa: CASSPRGGEQYF

len: 14
abundance: .
d_gene: .
j_gene: TRBJ1-2
v_gene: TRBV27
CDR3nt: TGTGCCAGCAGTCCTCGGGGTACCCTCTATGGCTACACCTTC
CDR3aa: CASSPRGTLYGYTF

len: 14
abundance: .
d_gene: TRBD2
j_gene: TRBJ2-1
v_gene: TRBV30
CDR3nt: TGTGCCTGGACTAGCGGGAGGGCCACGTATGAGCAGTTCTTC
CDR3aa: CAWTSGRATYEQFF

len: 15
abundance: .
d_gene: .
j_gene: TRBJ1-1
v_gene: TRBV7-9
CDR3nt: TGTGCCAGCAGCTTAGCGTCCGGGGTCGAGACTGAAGCTTTCTTT
CDR3aa: CASSLASGVETEAFF

len: 15
abundance: .
d_gene: .
j_gene: TRBJ1-5
v_gene: TRBV28
CDR3nt: TGTGCCAGCAGGGGGGAGAGTTATAGCAATCAGCCCCAGCATTTT
CDR3aa: CASRGESYSNQPQHF

len: 15
abundance: .
d_gene: TRBD1
j_gene: TRBJ1-3
v_gene: TRBV13
CDR3nt: TGTGCCAGCAGCCCCCTGGACAGGGCTGGAAACACCATATATTTT
CDR3aa: CASSPLDRAGNTIYF

len: 14
abundance: .
d_gene: TRBD1
j_gene: TRBJ1-1
v_gene: TRBV4-2
CDR3nt: TGTGCCAGCAGCTCCGGGACAGCCGACACTGAAGCTTTCTTT
CDR3aa: CASSSGTADTEAFF

len: 13
abundance: once
d_gene: .
j_gene: TRBJ2-7
v_gene: TRBV3-1/TRBV3-2
CDR3nt: TGTGCCAGCAGCCGGACGGGACCCTACGAGCAGTACTTC
CDR3aa: CASSRTGPYEQYF

len: 15
abundance: .
d_gene: .
j_gene: TRBJ2-7
v_gene: TRBV5-4
CDR3nt: TGTGCCAGCACCCGGGGGGGGACAGGGATCTACGAGCAGTACTTC
CDR3aa: CASTRGGTGIYEQYF

len: 13
abundance: .
d_gene: TRBD1
j_gene: TRBJ1-6
v_gene: TRBV28
CDR3nt: TGTGCCAGCAGTATGACAGGGAGTGCACCCCTCCACTTT
CDR3aa: CASSMTGSAPLHF

len: 16
abundance: .
d_gene: .
j_gene: TRBJ2-7
v_gene: TRBV9
CDR3nt: TGTGCCAGCAGCCCACGGGACCCTCGAATGGGCTACGAGCAGTACTTC
CDR3aa: CASSPRDPRMGYEQYF